A single sample is the source of the 4 T cell receptor beta chains below, sequenced in a study of blood T cell repertoires in COVID-19. The repertoire was sequenced with immunoSEQ multiplex PCR; TCRdb's copy has only in-frame clones and lacks some. The data contain around 140,000 clones, 88% of them singletons. Sequenced input: peripheral blood. These receptors were obtained from a man aged 65-85 years with active COVID-19.

The V gene is TRBV7-2, the J gene TRBJ1-5; 7 bases line up with TRBD1. V dropped 5 bases and J dropped 12; count of bases not matched to a gene: 10. Germline V lookup: CDR1 SGHTA, CDR2 FQGNSA. This CDR3 is 13 amino acids long. CDR3 residues: CASSARDRADQHF. CDR3 DNA sequence: TGTGCCAGCAGCGCCCGTGACAGGGCCGACCAGCATTTT.

The chain links TRBV28 to TRBJ2-4; the match to TRBD1 covers 7 bases. This CDR3 has 17 residues. The germline V gene has CDR1 MDHEN and CDR2 SYDVKM. Trimming removed 4 bases from V and 4 bases from J; junction bases left unmatched: 13. CDR3 residues: CASSSRGLRGGKNIQYF. The CDR3 nucleotides read TGTGCCAGCAGTTCGAGGGGGCTAAGGGGTGGGAAAAACATTCAGTACTTC.

The chain links TRBV10-3 to TRBJ2-6; 7 bases map to TRBD2. CDR1 ENHRY and CDR2 SYGVKD come from the germline V gene. With 6 bases clipped from V and 1 base from J, the junction kept 12 bases outside the gene matches. The CDR3 is 18 amino acids. CDR3 residues: CAISESGDSLSGANVLTF. The CDR3 region has the DNA TGTGCCATCAGCGAAAGCGGGGACTCTTTATCTGGGGCCAACGTCCTGACTTTC.

The chain uses TRBV19 and TRBJ2-5, with D possibly being TRBD2 (6 bases). The CDR3 is made up of 14 amino acids. From germline, CDR1 is LNHDA and CDR2 SQIVND (reference sequence). Deletions cut 2 bases from V and 5 bases from J, with 12 bases between. In DNA, the CDR3 is TGTGCCAGTAGTATACGGCGGGGTTGGGAGACCCAGTACTTC. Translating it yields CASSIRRGWETQYF.